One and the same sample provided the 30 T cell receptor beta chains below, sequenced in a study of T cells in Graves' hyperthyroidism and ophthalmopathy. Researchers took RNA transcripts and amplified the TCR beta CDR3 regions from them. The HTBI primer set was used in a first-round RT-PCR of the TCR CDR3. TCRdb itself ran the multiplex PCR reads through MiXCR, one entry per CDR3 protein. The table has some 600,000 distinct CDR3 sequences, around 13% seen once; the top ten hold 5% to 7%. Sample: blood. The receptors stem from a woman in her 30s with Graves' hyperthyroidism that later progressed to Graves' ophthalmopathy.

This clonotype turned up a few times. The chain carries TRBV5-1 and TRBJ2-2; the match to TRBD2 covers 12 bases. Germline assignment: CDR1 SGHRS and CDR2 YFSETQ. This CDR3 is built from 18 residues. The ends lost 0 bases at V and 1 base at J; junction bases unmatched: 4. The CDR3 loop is CASSLVLAGGGNTGELFF. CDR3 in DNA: TGCGCCAGCAGCTTGGTACTAGCGGGAGGTGGGAACACCGGGGAGCTGTTTTTT.

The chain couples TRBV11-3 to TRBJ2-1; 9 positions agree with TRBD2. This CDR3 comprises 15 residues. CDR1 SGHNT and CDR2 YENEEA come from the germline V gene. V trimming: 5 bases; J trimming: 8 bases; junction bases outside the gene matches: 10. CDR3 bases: TGTGCCAGCAGCCCCTTAGCGGGAGAGGTCCATGAGCAGTTCTTC. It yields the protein CASSPLAGEVHEQFF.

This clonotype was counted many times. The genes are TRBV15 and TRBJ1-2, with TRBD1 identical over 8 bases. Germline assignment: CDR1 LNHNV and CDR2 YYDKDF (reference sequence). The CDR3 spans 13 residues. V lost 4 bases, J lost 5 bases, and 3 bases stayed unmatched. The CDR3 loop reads CATSITGGYGYTF. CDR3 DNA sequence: TGTGCCACCAGCATTACAGGGGGATATGGCTACACCTTC.

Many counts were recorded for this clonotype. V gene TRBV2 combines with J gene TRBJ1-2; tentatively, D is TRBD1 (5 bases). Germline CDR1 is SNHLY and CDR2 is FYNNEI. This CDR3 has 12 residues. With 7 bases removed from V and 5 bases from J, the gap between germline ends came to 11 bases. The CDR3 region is CASTRARYGYTF. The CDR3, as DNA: TGTGCCAGCACCAGGGCGCGGTATGGCTACACCTTC. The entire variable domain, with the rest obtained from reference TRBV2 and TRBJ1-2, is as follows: EPEVTQTPSHQVTQMGQEVILRCVPISNHLYFYWYRQILGQKVEFLVSFYNNEISEKSEIFDDQFSVERPDGSNFTLKIRSTKLEDSAMYFCASTRARYGYTFGSGTRLTVV.

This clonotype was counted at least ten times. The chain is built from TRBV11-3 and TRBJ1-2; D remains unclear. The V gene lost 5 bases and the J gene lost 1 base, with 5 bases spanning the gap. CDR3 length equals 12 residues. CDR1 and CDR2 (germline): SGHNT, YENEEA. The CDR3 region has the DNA TGTGCCAGCAGCGCAGTTAACTATGGCTACACCTTC. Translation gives CASSAVNYGYTF.

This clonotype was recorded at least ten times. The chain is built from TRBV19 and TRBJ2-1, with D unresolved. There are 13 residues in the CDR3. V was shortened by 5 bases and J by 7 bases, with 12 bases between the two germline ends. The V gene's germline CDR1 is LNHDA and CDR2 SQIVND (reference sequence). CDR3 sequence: CASSLVLRNEQFF. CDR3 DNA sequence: TGTGCCAGTAGTCTGGTCCTCAGGAATGAGCAGTTCTTC.

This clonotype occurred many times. CDR3 in DNA: TGTGCCAGCGGAGGGGCCGATATCCTGAGCTCCTACAATGAGCAGTTCTTC. Its translation: CASGGADILSSYNEQFF. This chain links TRBV28 with TRBJ2-1, with D possibly being TRBD2 (6 bases). This CDR3 spans 17 amino acids. Per germline, CDR1 MDHEN and CDR2 SYDVKM. Trimming took off 8 bases at V and 0 bases at J, with 20 bases between the two ends.

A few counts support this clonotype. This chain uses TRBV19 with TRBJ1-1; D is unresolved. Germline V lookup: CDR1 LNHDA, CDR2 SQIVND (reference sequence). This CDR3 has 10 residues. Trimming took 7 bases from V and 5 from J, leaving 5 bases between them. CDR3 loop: CASTTTEAFF. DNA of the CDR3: TGTGCCAGTACGACAACTGAAGCTTTCTTT.

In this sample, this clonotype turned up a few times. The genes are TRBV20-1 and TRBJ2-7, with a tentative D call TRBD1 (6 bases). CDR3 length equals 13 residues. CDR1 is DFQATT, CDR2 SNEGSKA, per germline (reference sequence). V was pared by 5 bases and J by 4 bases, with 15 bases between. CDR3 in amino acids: CSAPPRGGYEQYF. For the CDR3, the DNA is TGCAGTGCTCCCCCCAGGGGTGGGTACGAGCAGTACTTC.

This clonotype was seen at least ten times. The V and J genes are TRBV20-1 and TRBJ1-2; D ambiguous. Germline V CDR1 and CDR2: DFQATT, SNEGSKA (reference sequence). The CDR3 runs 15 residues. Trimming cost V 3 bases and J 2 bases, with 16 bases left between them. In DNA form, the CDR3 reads TGCAGTGCTAGCCTCCCGCACGGGAAAAACTATGGCTACACCTTC. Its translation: CSASLPHGKNYGYTF.

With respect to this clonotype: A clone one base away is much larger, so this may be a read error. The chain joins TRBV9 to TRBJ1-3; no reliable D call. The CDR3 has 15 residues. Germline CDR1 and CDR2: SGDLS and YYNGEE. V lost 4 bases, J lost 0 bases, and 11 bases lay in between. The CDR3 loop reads CASSIEPSSGNTIYF. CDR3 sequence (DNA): TGTGCCAGCAGCATAGAGCCGAGCTCTGGAAACACCATATATTTT.

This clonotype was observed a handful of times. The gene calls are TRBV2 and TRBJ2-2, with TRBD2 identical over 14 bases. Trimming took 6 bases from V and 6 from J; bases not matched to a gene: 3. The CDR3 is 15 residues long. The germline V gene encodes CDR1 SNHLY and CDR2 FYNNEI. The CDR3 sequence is CASRGLAGAAGELFF. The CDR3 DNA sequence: TGTGCCAGCAGGGGACTAGCGGGAGCAGCCGGGGAGCTGTTTTTT.

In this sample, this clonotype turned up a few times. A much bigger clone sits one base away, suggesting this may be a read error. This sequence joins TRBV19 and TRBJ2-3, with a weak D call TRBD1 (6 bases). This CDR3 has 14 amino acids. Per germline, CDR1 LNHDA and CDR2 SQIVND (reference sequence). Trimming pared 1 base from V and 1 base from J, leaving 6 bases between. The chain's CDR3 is CASSIGTGTDTQYF. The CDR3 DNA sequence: TGTGCCAGTAGTATAGGGACAGGCACAGATACGCAGTATTTT. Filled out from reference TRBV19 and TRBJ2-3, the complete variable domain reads DGGITQSPKYLFRKEGQNVTLSCEQNLNHDAMYWYRQDPGQGLRLIYYSQIVNDFQKGDIAEGYSVSREKKESFPLTVTSAQKNPTAFYLCASSIGTGTDTQYFGPGTRLTVL.

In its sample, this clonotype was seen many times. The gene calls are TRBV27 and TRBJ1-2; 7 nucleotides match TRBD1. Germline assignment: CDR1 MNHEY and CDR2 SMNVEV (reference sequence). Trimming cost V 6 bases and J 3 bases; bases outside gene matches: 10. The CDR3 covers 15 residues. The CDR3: CASSLEPGQYYGYTF. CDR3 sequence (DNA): TGTGCCAGCAGCCTAGAGCCGGGACAGTACTATGGCTACACCTTC.

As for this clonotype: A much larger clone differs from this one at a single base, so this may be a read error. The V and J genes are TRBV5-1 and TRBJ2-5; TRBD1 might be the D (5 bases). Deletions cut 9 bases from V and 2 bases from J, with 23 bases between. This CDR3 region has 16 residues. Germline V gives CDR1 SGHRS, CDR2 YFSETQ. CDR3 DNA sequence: TGCGCCATCAGGGTGACAACCCCGAGTGTTCAAGAGACCCAGTACTTC. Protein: CAIRVTTPSVQETQYF. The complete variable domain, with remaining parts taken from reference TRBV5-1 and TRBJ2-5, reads KAGVTQTPRYLIKTRGQQVTLSCSPISGHRSVSWYQQTPGQGLQFLFEYFSETQRNKGNFPGRFSGRQFSNSRSEMNVSTLELGDSALYLCAIRVTTPSVQETQYFGPGTRLLVL.

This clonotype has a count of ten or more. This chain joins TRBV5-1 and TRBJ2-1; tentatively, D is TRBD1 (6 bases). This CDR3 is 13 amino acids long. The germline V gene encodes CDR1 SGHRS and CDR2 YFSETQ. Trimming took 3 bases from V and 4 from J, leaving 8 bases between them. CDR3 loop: CASSSDRYNEQFF. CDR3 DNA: TGCGCCAGCAGCTCAGACAGGTACAATGAGCAGTTCTTC.

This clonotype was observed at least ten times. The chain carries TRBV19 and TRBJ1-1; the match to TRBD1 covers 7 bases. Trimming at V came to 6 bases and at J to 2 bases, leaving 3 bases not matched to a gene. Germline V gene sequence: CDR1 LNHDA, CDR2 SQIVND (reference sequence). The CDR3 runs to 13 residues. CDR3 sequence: CASRGQHNTEAFF. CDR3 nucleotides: TGTGCCAGTAGGGGACAGCATAACACTGAAGCTTTCTTT.

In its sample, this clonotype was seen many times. This chain's CDR3 is CASSLGPGVGELFF. The CDR3 region has the DNA TGTGCCAGCAGCTTAGGCCCGGGAGTCGGGGAGCTGTTTTTT. The chain uses TRBV7-9 and TRBJ2-2; tentatively, D is TRBD2 (6 bases). Trimming removed 1 base from V and 7 bases from J, with 10 bases in between. This CDR3 has 14 amino acids. The germline CDR1 and CDR2 sequences are SEHNR and FQNEAQ (reference sequence).

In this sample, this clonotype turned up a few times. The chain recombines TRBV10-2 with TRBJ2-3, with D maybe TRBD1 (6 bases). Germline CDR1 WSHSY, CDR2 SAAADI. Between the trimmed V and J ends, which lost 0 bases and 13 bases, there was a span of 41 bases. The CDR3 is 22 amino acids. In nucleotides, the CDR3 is TGCGCCAGCAGTGAGTCGAGGTTGATTAGGGGGTCACCTGCCACCTCGACATATTCAAAGTATTTT. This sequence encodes CASSESRLIRGSPATSTYSKYF.

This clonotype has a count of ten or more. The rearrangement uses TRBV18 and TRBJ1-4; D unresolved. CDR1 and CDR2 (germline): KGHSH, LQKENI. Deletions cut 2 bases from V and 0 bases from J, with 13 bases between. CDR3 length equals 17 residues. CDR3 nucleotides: TGTGCCAGCTCACCATCAGGTGGCAGAGCAACTAATGAAAAACTGTTTTTT. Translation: CASSPSGGRATNEKLFF.

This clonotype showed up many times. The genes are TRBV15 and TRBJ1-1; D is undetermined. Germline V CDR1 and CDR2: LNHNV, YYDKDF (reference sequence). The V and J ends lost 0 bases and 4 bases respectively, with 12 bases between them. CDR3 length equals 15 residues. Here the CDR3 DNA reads TGTGCCACCAGCAGAGATTCTAAAAAAGGCACTGAAGCTTTCTTT. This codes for CATSRDSKKGTEAFF.

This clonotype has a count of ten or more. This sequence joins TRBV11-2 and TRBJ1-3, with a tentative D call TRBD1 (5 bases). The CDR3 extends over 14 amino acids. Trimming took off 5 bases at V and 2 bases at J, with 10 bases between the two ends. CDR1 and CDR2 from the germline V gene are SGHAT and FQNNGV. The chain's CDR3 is CASSPGTAGNTIYF. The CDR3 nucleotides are TGTGCCAGCAGCCCAGGGACGGCTGGAAACACCATATATTTT.

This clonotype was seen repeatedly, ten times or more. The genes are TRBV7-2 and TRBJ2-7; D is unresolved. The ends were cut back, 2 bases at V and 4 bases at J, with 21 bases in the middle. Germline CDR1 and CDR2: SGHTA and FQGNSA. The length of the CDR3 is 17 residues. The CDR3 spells CASSLSWSTALRYEQYF. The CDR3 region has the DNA TGTGCCAGCAGCTTAAGTTGGTCCACGGCTCTCAGATACGAGCAGTACTTC.

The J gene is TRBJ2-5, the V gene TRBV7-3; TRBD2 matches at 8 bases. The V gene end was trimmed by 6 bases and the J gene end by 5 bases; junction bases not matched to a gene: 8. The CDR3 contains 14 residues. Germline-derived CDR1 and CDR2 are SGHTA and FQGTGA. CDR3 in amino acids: CASSPGGGGETQYF. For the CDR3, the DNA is TGTGCCAGCAGTCCCGGGGGCGGGGGGGAGACCCAGTACTTC. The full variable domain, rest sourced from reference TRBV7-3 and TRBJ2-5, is GAGVSQTPSNKVTEKGKYVELRCDPISGHTALYWYRQSLGQGPEFLIYFQGTGAADDSGLPNDRFFAVRPEGSVSTLKIQRTERGDSAVYLCASSPGGGGETQYFGPGTRLLVL.

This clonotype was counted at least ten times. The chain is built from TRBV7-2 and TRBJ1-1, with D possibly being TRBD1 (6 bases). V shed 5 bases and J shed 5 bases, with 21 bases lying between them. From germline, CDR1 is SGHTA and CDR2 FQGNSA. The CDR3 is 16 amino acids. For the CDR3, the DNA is TGTGCCAGCAGCAGAGCCTCACAGGGCTGGAGGACTGAAGCTTTCTTT. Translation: CASSRASQGWRTEAFF.

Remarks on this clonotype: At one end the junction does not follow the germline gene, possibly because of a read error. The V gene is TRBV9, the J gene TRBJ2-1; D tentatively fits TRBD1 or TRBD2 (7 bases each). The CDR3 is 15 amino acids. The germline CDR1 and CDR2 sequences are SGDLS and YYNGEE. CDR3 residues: CVSSVGRGLHNEQFF. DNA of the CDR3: TGTGTCAGCAGCGTAGGGAGGGGGCTCCACAATGAGCAGTTCTTC.

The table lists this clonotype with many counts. In DNA form, the CDR3 reads TGTGCCAGCAGTCCCCGGGGGGTTATCCACGAGCAGTACTTC. This sequence encodes CASSPRGVIHEQYF. V is TRBV27 and J is TRBJ2-7; TRBD2 agrees at 7 bases. Germline CDR1 is MNHEY and CDR2 is SMNVEV (reference sequence). The V and J ends lost 5 bases and 5 bases, in that order; junction bases with no gene match: 9. The CDR3 covers 14 residues.

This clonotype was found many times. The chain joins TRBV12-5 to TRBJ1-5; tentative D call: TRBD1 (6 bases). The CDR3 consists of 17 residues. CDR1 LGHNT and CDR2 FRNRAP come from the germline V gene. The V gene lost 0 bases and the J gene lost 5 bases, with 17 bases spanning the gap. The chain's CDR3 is CASGLVLNRESDQPQHF. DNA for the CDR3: TGTGCTAGTGGTTTGGTACTTAACAGGGAGAGTGATCAGCCCCAGCATTTT.

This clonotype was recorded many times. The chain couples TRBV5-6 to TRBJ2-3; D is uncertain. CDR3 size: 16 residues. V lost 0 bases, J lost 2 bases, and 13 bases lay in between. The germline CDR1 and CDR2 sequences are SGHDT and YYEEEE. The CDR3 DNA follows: TGTGCCAGCAGCTTGGAGGGCGGAATGAACACAGATACGCAGTATTTT. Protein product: CASSLEGGMNTDTQYF.

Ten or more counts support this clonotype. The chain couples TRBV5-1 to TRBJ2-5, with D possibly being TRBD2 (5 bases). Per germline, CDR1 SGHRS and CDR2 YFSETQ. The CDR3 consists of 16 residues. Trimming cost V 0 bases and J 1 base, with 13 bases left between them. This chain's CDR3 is CASSLDGENLQETQYF. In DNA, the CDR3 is TGCGCCAGCAGCTTGGATGGGGAGAACCTCCAAGAGACCCAGTACTTC.